These 30 T cell receptor beta chains were all obtained from the same sample, sequenced in a study of regulatory T cells in long-lasting Graves disease. Assembly of TCR beta libraries relied on iRepertoire HTBI primers together with Arm-PCR of CDR3 regions. TCRdb itself ran the multiplex PCR reads through MiXCR, one entry per CDR3 protein. In the table there are 420,000 or so distinct CDR3 sequences, roughly 17% of which are singletons. Time point indicated: newly diagnosed GD, antithyroid drugs for less than 3 months. From RNA extracted from PBMCs, the TCR library was made. The data were also submitted as part of a second study, on T cells in Graves' hyperthyroidism and ophthalmopathy.

The sequencing used peripheral blood mononuclear cells (PBMCs), collected at new diagnosis, from a patient treated with antithyroid drugs. These receptors were taken from a woman aged 18-35 years with Graves disease.

The rearrangement uses TRBV18 and TRBJ2-1; 12 bases map to TRBD2. Trimming took 2 bases from V and 6 from J; bases not matched to a gene: 5. This CDR3 contains 16 residues. Germline CDR1 and CDR2: KGHSH and LQKENI. For the CDR3, the DNA is TGTGCCAGCTCACCATCTAGCGGGAGGGCCCCCAATGAGCAGTTCTTC. Translation gives CASSPSSGRAPNEQFF.

This chain joins TRBV27 and TRBJ2-1, with D hard to call. V lost 8 bases to trimming and J lost 10 bases, with 12 bases between them. CDR1 MNHEY and CDR2 SMNVEV come from the germline V gene (reference sequence). CDR3 length equals 11 residues. The chain's CDR3 is CASSDRLEQFF. CDR3 nucleotide sequence: TGTGCCAGCTCGGACCGCCTCGAGCAGTTCTTC.

J is TRBJ2-2 and V is TRBV27; TRBD2 agrees at 14 bases. This CDR3 has 21 residues. Germline V lookup: CDR1 MNHEY, CDR2 SMNVEV (reference sequence). Trimming took 5 bases from V and 1 from J; bases not matched to a gene: 15. DNA for the CDR3: TGTGCCAGCAGTACCCCCCCTCCGGGACTAGCGGGAGTAAGGAACACCGGGGAGCTGTTTTTT. Its protein is CASSTPPPGLAGVRNTGELFF.

In its sample, this clonotype was seen many times. This chain links TRBV29-1 with TRBJ2-7, with 9 nucleotides matching TRBD1. Germline loops: CDR1 SQVTM, CDR2 ANQGSEA. V shed 7 bases, J shed 3 bases, and the junction held 4 bases outside the gene matches. The CDR3 loop spans 12 amino acids. CDR3 DNA sequence: TGCAGCGCCGCGGGACAGGGCTACGAGCAGTACTTC. Its translation: CSAAGQGYEQYF.

This clonotype was seen repeatedly, ten times or more. J is TRBJ1-1 and V is TRBV24-1; unclear D gene. CDR1 and CDR2 (germline): KGHDR, SFDVKD. V was trimmed by 9 bases and J by 1 base, leaving 20 bases between them. The CDR3 loop spans 16 amino acids. CDR3 nucleotides: TGTGCCACCGTCGGGAAGCCAAAAAACCCGAACACTGAAGCTTTCTTT. Translating it yields CATVGKPKNPNTEAFF.

This clonotype was seen only a few times. This CDR3 reads CASSFGTSGRLYEQYF. The CDR3, as DNA: TGCGCCAGCAGCTTCGGGACTAGCGGGAGACTGTACGAGCAGTACTTC. The chain has TRBV5-1 and TRBJ2-7, with 14 bases lining up with TRBD2. The CDR3 contains 16 residues. Germline V CDR1 and CDR2: SGHRS, YFSETQ. The junction had 5 bases not matched to a gene; V was cut back by 2 bases and J by 4 bases.

In this sample, this clonotype turned up many times. In nucleotides, the CDR3 is TGTGCCAGCACCTTAGCGGGGGTAGGCTACGAGCAGTACTTC. Its translation is CASTLAGVGYEQYF. V usage is TRBV28 and J usage is TRBJ2-7, with 9 bases aligning to TRBD2. The CDR3 spans 14 residues. CDR1 and CDR2 (germline): MDHEN, SYDVKM. V lost 7 bases and J lost 3; bases outside the gene matches: 7.

This clonotype was observed many times. J is TRBJ2-3 and V is TRBV27, with 12 nucleotides matching TRBD2. V lost 4 bases to trimming and J lost 4 bases; unmatched junction nucleotides: 12. The CDR3 consists of 18 residues. In germline, CDR1 is MNHEY, CDR2 SMNVEV (reference sequence). The CDR3 region is CASSYLAGGWSNADTQYF. The DNA of the CDR3 is TGTGCCAGCAGTTACCTAGCGGGAGGGTGGTCTAACGCAGATACGCAGTATTTT.

This clonotype appeared a few times. The V gene is TRBV20-1, the J gene TRBJ1-5; D gene unclear. V lost 0 bases to trimming and J lost 2 bases, with 11 bases between them. The CDR3 contains 15 residues. CDR1 and CDR2 from the germline V gene are DFQATT and SNEGSKA (reference sequence). The CDR3 is CSARDAVGGNQPQHF. The CDR3, as DNA: TGCAGTGCTAGAGATGCTGTGGGAGGCAATCAGCCCCAGCATTTT.

This clonotype has a count of ten or more. The genes are TRBV7-2 and TRBJ2-2, with D possibly matching TRBD2 (6 bases). There are 13 residues in the CDR3. V was trimmed by 1 base and J by 8 bases, leaving 8 bases between them. Germline V CDR1 and CDR2: SGHTA, FQGNSA. In nucleotides, the CDR3 is TGTGCCAGCAGCTTAGTCGGGGGTGGGGAGCTGTTTTTT. Amino acids: CASSLVGGGELFF.

The CDR3 is CASGRRGTGKIEAFF. The CDR3 DNA follows: TGTGCCAGCGGTCGGCGGGGGACAGGGAAAATAGAAGCTTTCTTT. V usage is TRBV12-3 or TRBV12-4 and J usage is TRBJ1-1, with TRBD1 matching over 9 bases. This CDR3 is built from 15 residues. V shed 8 bases and J 8 bases; nucleotides not matched to a gene: 15.

The CDR3 loop reads CATTQARDRIQVAQYF. The CDR3 coding sequence is TGTGCCACTACCCAGGCCCGGGACCGAATACAAGTGGCCCAGTACTTC. The chain has TRBV7-2 and TRBJ2-5; either TRBD1 or TRBD2 may supply D (5 bases each). V lost 10 bases, J lost 9 bases, and 30 bases lay in between. This CDR3 is 16 amino acids long. CDR1 is SGHTA, CDR2 FQGNSA, per germline.

As for this clonotype: A read error may be the cause here, since a much bigger clone is one base away. The chain couples TRBV29-1 to TRBJ1-1; TRBD1 aligns across 12 bases. Germline V lookup: CDR1 SQVTM, CDR2 ANQGSEA. The J segment lost 3 bases and the V segment lost 6 bases, leaving 5 bases of the junction unmatched. The CDR3 is 14 residues long. The CDR3 spells CSVGTGGMYTEAFF. Written as DNA, the CDR3 is TGCAGCGTCGGGACAGGGGGCATGTACACTGAAGCTTTCTTT.

This clonotype was observed a handful of times. This chain uses TRBV19 with TRBJ1-5, with D uncertain. The CDR3 loop spans 12 amino acids. The V gene's germline CDR1 is LNHDA and CDR2 SQIVND (reference sequence). With 3 bases removed from V and 6 bases from J, the gap between germline ends came to 6 bases. The DNA of the CDR3 is TGTGCCAGTAGTATCTTGGGTCAGCCCCAGCATTTT. It is translated as CASSILGQPQHF. The entire variable domain, with the rest obtained from reference TRBV19 and TRBJ1-5, is as follows: DGGITQSPKYLFRKEGQNVTLSCEQNLNHDAMYWYRQDPGQGLRLIYYSQIVNDFQKGDIAEGYSVSREKKESFPLTVTSAQKNPTAFYLCASSILGQPQHFGDGTRLSIL.

The chain uses TRBV15 and TRBJ1-5; 7 nucleotides line up with TRBD1. The CDR3 has 16 amino acids. With V trimmed by 4 bases and J by 5 bases, 11 bases remained unmatched. Per germline, CDR1 LNHNV and CDR2 YYDKDF (reference sequence). The CDR3 DNA sequence: TGTGCCACCAGCAAATTGATCAGGGGGGGGGATCAGCCCCAGCATTTT. Residues: CATSKLIRGGDQPQHF.

Details on this clonotype: A much larger clone is a single base away; this may be a read error. The chain couples TRBV28 to TRBJ2-1, with TRBD1 identical over 10 bases. The J call may be wrong; the DNA end is better matched by TRBJ2-5. Germline V gives CDR1 MDHEN, CDR2 SYDVKM. CDR3 length equals 17 residues. The CDR3 DNA reads as TGTTCCAGCAGTTTTTATCCGGACAGGGGGGACCAAGAGACCCAGTACTTC. Protein sequence: CSSSFYPDRGDQETQYF.

This clonotype was counted between two and nine times. V is TRBV9 and J is TRBJ2-5; 7 bases fit TRBD2. V lost 4 bases and J lost 2; bases outside the gene matches: 8. This CDR3 is built from 15 residues. The germline V gene encodes CDR1 SGDLS and CDR2 YYNGEE. The chain's CDR3 is CASSHTPSGQETQYF. CDR3 bases: TGTGCCAGCAGCCACACCCCTAGCGGACAAGAGACCCAGTACTTC.

This clonotype was found many times. V and J are TRBV7-8 and TRBJ2-1; 10 bases match TRBD2. Per germline, CDR1 SGHVS and CDR2 FQNEAQ. This CDR3 region has 18 residues. With V trimmed by 5 bases and J by 2 bases, 12 bases remained unmatched. The CDR3, as DNA: TGTGCCAGCAGCGTGCTATCCCTAGCGGGAGTGCCCTACAATGAGCAGTTCTTC. Amino acids: CASSVLSLAGVPYNEQFF.

This clonotype was seen more than once but under ten times. J is TRBJ2-5 and V is TRBV11-2; D is ambiguous. V lost 5 bases and J lost 1, with 11 bases in between. Germline V CDR1 and CDR2: SGHAT, FQNNGV. This CDR3 spans 14 amino acids. The CDR3 is CASSRTSAQETQYF. The DNA for the CDR3 is TGTGCCAGCAGCCGGACGAGTGCCCAAGAGACCCAGTACTTC.

This chain links TRBV6-1 with TRBJ1-1; D remains unclear. Germline V gene sequence: CDR1 MNHNS, CDR2 SASEGT. V lost 11 bases to trimming and J lost 4 bases, with 20 bases between them. The CDR3 is 14 amino acids. The CDR3 protein is CASYRQPMGTEAFF. CDR3 bases: TGTGCCTCCTACAGACAACCCATGGGCACTGAAGCTTTCTTT.

The gene calls are TRBV20-1 and TRBJ1-6; D not certain. Trimming stripped 0 bases from V and 9 bases from J, with 15 bases between. Germline-derived CDR1 and CDR2 are DFQATT and SNEGSKA (reference sequence). The CDR3 is 15 amino acids. The chain's CDR3 is CSAREYFGVSSPLHF. In DNA form, the CDR3 reads TGCAGTGCTAGAGAGTATTTTGGCGTTTCTTCACCCCTCCACTTT.

The table lists this clonotype with many counts. The chain links TRBV28 to TRBJ2-3; D is possibly TRBD2 (7 bases). V was trimmed by 6 bases and J by 2 bases, leaving 15 bases between them. The CDR3 is 15 residues long. Germline assignment: CDR1 MDHEN and CDR2 SYDVKM. CDR3 amino acids: CASRGGGGITDTQYF. CDR3 nucleotide sequence: TGTGCCAGCAGGGGGGGGGGCGGGATCACAGATACGCAGTATTTT.

The J gene is TRBJ1-3, the V gene TRBV6-1; D is unclear. The germline gives CDR1 MNHNS, CDR2 SASEGT. CDR3 size: 12 residues. V shed 8 bases and J shed 0 bases, with 5 bases lying between them. CDR3: CASVSSGNTIYF. The CDR3 region has the DNA TGTGCCAGCGTCAGCTCTGGAAACACCATATATTTT.

The chain uses TRBV5-4 and TRBJ2-1; perhaps TRBD2 as D (5 bases). Germline CDR1 SGHNT, CDR2 YYREEE (reference sequence). The V end lost 2 bases, the J end lost 1 base, and 13 bases lay between the germline ends. The CDR3 is made up of 16 amino acids. The CDR3 spells CASSFIGLASYNEQFF. In DNA, the CDR3 is TGTGCCAGCAGCTTCATTGGGCTAGCTTCCTACAATGAGCAGTTCTTC. Full variable domain (rest looked up from reference TRBV5-4 and TRBJ2-1): ETGVTQSPTHLIKTRGQQVTLRCSSQSGHNTVSWYQQALGQGPQFIFQYYREEENGRGNFPPRFSGLQFPNYSSELNVNALELDDSALYLCASSFIGLASYNEQFFGPGTRLTVL.

This clonotype was counted between two and nine times. The chain combines TRBV6-5 with TRBJ2-7; 7 bases agree with TRBD2. The V and J ends lost 4 bases and 4 bases, in that order; junction bases with no gene match: 10. Germline loops: CDR1 MNHEY, CDR2 SVGAGI. The CDR3 runs to 15 residues. CDR3 residues: CASSFFGGSGYEQYF. CDR3 DNA: TGTGCCAGCAGTTTCTTCGGCGGGAGCGGGTACGAGCAGTACTTC.

This clonotype was found many times. CDR3 amino acids: CASVSGRGGETQYF. In nucleotides, the CDR3 is TGTGCCAGCGTTAGCGGGAGGGGTGGAGAGACCCAGTACTTC. This chain connects TRBV7-2 to TRBJ2-5; 11 nucleotides agree with TRBD2. V shed 8 bases and J 4 bases; nucleotides not matched to a gene: 6. CDR1 is SGHTA and CDR2 is FQGNSA in the germline V gene. The CDR3 is 14 amino acids.

This clonotype was seen ten or more times. The chain recombines TRBV7-9 with TRBJ2-5; TRBD1 aligns across 7 bases. This CDR3 is built from 19 residues. Germline values: CDR1 SEHNR, CDR2 FQNEAQ (reference sequence). The junction had 20 bases not matched to a gene; V was cut back by 5 bases and J by 2 bases. In DNA form, the CDR3 reads TGTGCCAGCAGCCCCCCTTGGACAGTAGATCGGACAGGACAAGAGACCCAGTACTTC. This sequence encodes CASSPPWTVDRTGQETQYF. Full variable domain (outside the CDR3, taken from reference TRBV7-9 and TRBJ2-5): DTGVSQNPRHKITKRGQNVTFRCDPISEHNRLYWYRQTLGQGPEFLTYFQNEAQLEKSRLLSDRFSAERPKGSFSTLEIQRTEQGDSAMYLCASSPPWTVDRTGQETQYFGPGTRLLVL.

As for this clonotype: This may stem from a read error, because a much larger clone lies one nucleotide away. The CDR3 end shows no conserved phenylalanine or tryptophan, and so a read error is likely. The V gene is TRBV7-2, the J gene TRBJ2-7, with D tentatively TRBD2 (6 bases). This CDR3 spans 15 amino acids. Germline V gives CDR1 SGHTA, CDR2 FQGNSA. The germline V and J ends were trimmed by 4 bases and 2 bases, with 15 bases remaining between them. The CDR3 spells CASSSQGGGAYEQYS. DNA for the CDR3: TGTGCCAGCAGCTCGCAAGGTGGAGGGGCCTACGAGCAGTACTCC.

The genes are TRBV6-2 or TRBV6-3 and TRBJ1-1; no firm D call. The CDR3 covers 14 residues. The V end lost 7 bases, the J end lost 0 bases, and 12 bases lay between the germline ends. Per the germline V gene, CDR1 is MNHEY and CDR2 is SVGEGT. The CDR3 region has the DNA TGTGCCAGCATAGGTTCGGGTGTGAACACTGAAGCTTTCTTT. This gives the protein CASIGSGVNTEAFF.

This clonotype showed up many times. The V gene is TRBV18, the J gene TRBJ1-1, with D unclear. Trimming stripped 0 bases from V and 0 bases from J, with 11 bases between. There are 16 residues in the CDR3. Germline V gene lookup returns CDR1 KGHSH and CDR2 LQKENI. CDR3 region: CASSPPGKRMNTEAFF. The CDR3 DNA reads as TGTGCCAGCTCACCACCGGGTAAGAGGATGAACACTGAAGCTTTCTTT.